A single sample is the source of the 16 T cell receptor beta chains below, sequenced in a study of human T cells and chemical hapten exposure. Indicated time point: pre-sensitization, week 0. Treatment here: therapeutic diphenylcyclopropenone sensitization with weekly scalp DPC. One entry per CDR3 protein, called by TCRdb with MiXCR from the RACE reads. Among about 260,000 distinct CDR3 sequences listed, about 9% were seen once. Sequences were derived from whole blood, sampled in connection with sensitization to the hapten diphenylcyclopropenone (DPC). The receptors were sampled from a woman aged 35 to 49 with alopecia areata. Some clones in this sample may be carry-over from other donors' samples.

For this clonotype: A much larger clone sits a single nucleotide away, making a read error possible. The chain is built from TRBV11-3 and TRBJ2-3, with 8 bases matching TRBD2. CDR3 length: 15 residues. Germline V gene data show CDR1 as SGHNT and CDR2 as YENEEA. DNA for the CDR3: TGTGCCAGCAGCCCTCGTAGCGGGACGGCAGATATGCAGTATTTT. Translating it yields CASSPRSGTADMQYF.

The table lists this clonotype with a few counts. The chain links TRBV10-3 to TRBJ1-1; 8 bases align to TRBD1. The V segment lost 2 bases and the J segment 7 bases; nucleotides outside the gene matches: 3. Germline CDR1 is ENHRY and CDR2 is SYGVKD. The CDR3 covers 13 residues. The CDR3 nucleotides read TGTGCCATCAGTGAGACTACAGGGGGTGAAGCTTTCTTT. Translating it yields CAISETTGGEAFF.

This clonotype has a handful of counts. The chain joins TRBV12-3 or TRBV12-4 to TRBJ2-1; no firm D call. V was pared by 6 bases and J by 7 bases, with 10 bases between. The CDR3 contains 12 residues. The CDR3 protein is CASSSSRNEQFF. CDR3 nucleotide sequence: TGTGCCAGCAGCTCAAGTAGGAATGAGCAGTTCTTC.

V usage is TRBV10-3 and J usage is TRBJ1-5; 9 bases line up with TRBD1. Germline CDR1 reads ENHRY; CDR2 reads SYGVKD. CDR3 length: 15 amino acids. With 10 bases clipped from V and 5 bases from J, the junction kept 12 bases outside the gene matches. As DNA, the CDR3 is TGTGCCACCCTCCCGGGACAGGGCCCCTATCAGCCCCAGCATTTT. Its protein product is CATLPGQGPYQPQHF.

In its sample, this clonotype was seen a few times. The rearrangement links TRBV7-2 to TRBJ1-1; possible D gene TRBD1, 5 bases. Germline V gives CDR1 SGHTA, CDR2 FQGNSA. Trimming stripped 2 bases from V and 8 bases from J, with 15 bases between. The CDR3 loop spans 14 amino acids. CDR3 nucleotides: TGTGCCAGCAGCTTATCGAGACAGCTCGGCGAAGCTTTCTTT. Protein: CASSLSRQLGEAFF.

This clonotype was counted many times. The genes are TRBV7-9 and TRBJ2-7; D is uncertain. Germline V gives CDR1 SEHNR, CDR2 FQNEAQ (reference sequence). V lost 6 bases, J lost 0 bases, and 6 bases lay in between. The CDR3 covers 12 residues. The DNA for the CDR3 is TGTGCCAGCAGTTTAAACTCCTACGAGCAGTACTTC. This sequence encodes CASSLNSYEQYF.

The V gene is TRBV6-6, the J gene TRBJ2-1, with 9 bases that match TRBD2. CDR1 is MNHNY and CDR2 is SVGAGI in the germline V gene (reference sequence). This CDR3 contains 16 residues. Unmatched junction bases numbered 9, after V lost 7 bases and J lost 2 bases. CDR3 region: CASTTGLALTYNEQFF. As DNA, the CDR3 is TGTGCCAGCACCACGGGACTAGCTTTGACCTACAATGAGCAGTTCTTC.

CDR3 sequence reads: CSASGGTQPQHF. CDR3 nucleotide sequence: TGCAGTGCGAGCGGTGGTACTCAGCCCCAGCATTTT. This chain connects TRBV20-1 to TRBJ1-5, with D unclear. Trimming removed 6 bases from V and 6 bases from J, with 12 bases in between. CDR1 is DFQATT and CDR2 is SNEGSKA in the germline V gene (reference sequence). The CDR3 covers 12 residues.

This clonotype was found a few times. The CDR3 region has the DNA TGTGCCAGCACCGGGACAAAGGGAAATGAAAAACTGTTTTTT. It translates to CASTGTKGNEKLFF. The chain links TRBV12-3 or TRBV12-4 to TRBJ1-4, with TRBD1 as a possible D gene (6 bases). Trimming removed 7 bases from V and 5 bases from J, with 14 bases in between. This CDR3 has 14 amino acids.

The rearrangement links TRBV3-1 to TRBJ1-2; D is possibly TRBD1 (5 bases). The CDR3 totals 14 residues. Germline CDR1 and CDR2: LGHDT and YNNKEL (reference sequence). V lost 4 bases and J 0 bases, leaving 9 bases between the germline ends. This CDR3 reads CASSPGPTNYGYTF. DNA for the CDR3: TGTGCCAGCAGCCCGGGACCCACTAACTATGGCTACACCTTC.

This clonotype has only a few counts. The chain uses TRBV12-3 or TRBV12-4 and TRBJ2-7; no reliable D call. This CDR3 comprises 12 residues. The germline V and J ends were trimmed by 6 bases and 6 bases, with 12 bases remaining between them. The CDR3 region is CASREFGGEQYF. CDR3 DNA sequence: TGTGCCAGCAGGGAGTTTGGTGGCGAGCAGTACTTC.

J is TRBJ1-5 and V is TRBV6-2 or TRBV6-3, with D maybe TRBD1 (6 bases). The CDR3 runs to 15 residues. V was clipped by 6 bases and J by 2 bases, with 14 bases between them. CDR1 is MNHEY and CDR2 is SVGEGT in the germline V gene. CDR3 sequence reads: CASRSATGRNQPQHF. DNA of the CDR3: TGTGCCAGCAGATCGGCCACAGGGCGCAATCAGCCCCAGCATTTT.

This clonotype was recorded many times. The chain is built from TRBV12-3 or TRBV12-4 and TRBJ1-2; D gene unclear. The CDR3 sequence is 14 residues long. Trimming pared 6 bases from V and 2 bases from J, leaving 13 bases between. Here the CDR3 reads CASSRGDINYGYTF. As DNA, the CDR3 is TGTGCCAGCAGCCGGGGTGACATAAACTATGGCTACACCTTC.

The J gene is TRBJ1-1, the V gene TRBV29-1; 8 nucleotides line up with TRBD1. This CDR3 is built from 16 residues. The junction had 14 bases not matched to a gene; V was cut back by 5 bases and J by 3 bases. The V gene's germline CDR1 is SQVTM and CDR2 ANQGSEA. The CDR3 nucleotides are TGCAGCGTTACCATGACAGGGGCGACGGGGGACACTGAAGCTTTCTTT. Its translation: CSVTMTGATGDTEAFF.

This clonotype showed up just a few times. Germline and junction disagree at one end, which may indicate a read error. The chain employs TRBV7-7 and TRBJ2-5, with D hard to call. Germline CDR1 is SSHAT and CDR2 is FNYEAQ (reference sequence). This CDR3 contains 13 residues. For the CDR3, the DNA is TGTGCTAGCAGCTTCTCGCCCTCGGAGACCCAGTACTTC. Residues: CASSFSPSETQYF.

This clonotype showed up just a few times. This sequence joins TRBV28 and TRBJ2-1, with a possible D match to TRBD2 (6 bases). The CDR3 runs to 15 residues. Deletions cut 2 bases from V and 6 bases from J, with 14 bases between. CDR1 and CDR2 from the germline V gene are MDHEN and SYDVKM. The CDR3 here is CASSLGTGVPNEQFF. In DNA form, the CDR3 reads TGTGCCAGCAGTTTAGGTACGGGAGTCCCCAATGAGCAGTTCTTC.